Below, 21 T cell receptor beta chains from the same sample are listed, as sequenced in a study of cytomegalovirus exposure and HLA in healthy donors. Amplification used 60 Vbeta primers and 13 Jbeta primers. TCRdb keeps only in-frame clones here, not all; method: immunoSEQ multiplex PCR. The top ten clones hold roughly 3.1% of a sample with around 130,000 clones, 60% to 85% of them seen once. Sequenced sample: PBMCs. The receptor set was obtained from a young man in good health and CMV-seronegative.

This sequence joins TRBV7-2 and TRBJ1-3; D not certain. CDR3 length: 15 amino acids. The V gene's germline CDR1 is SGHTA and CDR2 FQGNSA. V lost 5 bases and J lost 2, with 13 bases in between. This CDR3 reads CASSPHGEPGNTIYF. In DNA form, the CDR3 reads TGTGCCAGCAGCCCCCATGGGGAGCCTGGAAACACCATATATTTT. Complete variable domain (other parts from reference TRBV7-2 and TRBJ1-3): GAGVSQSPSNKVTEKGKDVELRCDPISGHTALYWYRQSLGQGLEFLIYFQGNSAPDKSGLPSDRFSAERTGGSVSTLTIQRTQQEDSAVYLCASSPHGEPGNTIYFGEGSWLTVV.

In regard to this clone: A junction boundary mismatches the germline segment, possibly from a read error. The chain uses TRBV7-9 and TRBJ2-1, with TRBD2 identical over 7 bases. This CDR3 comprises 15 residues. Germline V gene lookup returns CDR1 SEHNR and CDR2 FQNEAQ (reference sequence). The DNA for the CDR3 is TGTTCCAGCACCTCTAGCGATCGCGGGAGACATGAGCAGTTCTTC. As protein: CSSTSSDRGRHEQFF. The full variable domain, its missing parts supplied by reference TRBV7-9 and TRBJ2-1, is DTGVSQNPRHKITKRGQNVTFRCDPISEHNRLYWYRQTLGQGPEFLTYFQNEAQLEKSRLLSDRFSAERPKGSFSTLEIQRTEQGDSAMYLCSSTSSDRGRHEQFFGPGTRLTVL.

This chain connects TRBV25-1 to TRBJ1-2, with 12 bases identical to TRBD1. There are 17 residues in the CDR3. The trim removed 1 base at V and 8 bases at J, leaving 11 bases unmatched. The germline gives CDR1 MGHDK, CDR2 SYGVNS. CDR3 DNA: TGTGCCAGCAGTGAATTGAGTGGGACAGGGGGCGTGAGGGGCTACACCTTC. It translates to CASSELSGTGGVRGYTF.

This clone was recorded a few times. DNA of the CDR3: TGTGCCAGCAGTAGACAGGGTGCCAATCAGCCCCAGCATTTT. Translated: CASSRQGANQPQHF. The chain carries TRBV27 and TRBJ1-5; 7 bases line up with TRBD1. Germline CDR1 is MNHEY and CDR2 is SMNVEV (reference sequence). The CDR3 covers 14 residues. Losses at the gene ends were 5 bases for V and 3 bases for J; bases not matched to a gene: 4.

The J gene is TRBJ2-5, the V gene TRBV4-2; a weak D match, TRBD1 (6 bases). The CDR3 spans 14 residues. V lost 5 bases and J 2 bases, leaving 12 bases between the germline ends. Germline V gives CDR1 LGHNA, CDR2 YNFKEQ. The CDR3 region has the DNA TGTGCCAGCAGCAAGTCAGGGGAGCAAGAGACCCAGTACTTC. Protein: CASSKSGEQETQYF.

This chain connects TRBV7-8 to TRBJ1-1; tentative D call: TRBD1 (5 bases). Between the trimmed V and J ends, which lost 5 bases and 1 base, there was a span of 14 bases. CDR3 length equals 15 residues. In germline, CDR1 is SGHVS, CDR2 FQNEAQ. CDR3 amino acids: CASSTFAQGNTEAFF. The CDR3 DNA follows: TGTGCCAGCAGCACCTTCGCGCAGGGGAACACTGAAGCTTTCTTT.

The chain joins TRBV25-1 to TRBJ1-2; possible D gene TRBD1, 5 bases. From germline, CDR1 is MGHDK and CDR2 SYGVNS. V was clipped by 4 bases and J by 0 bases, with 9 bases between them. The CDR3 spans 14 residues. Written as DNA, the CDR3 is TGTGCCAGCAGTGGCGCAGGGCCTAACTATGGCTACACCTTC. Protein product: CASSGAGPNYGYTF.

The genes are TRBV5-6 and TRBJ2-1, with 13 bases lining up with TRBD2. V gave up 2 bases and J gave up 4 bases; unmatched junction bases: 3. CDR1 SGHDT and CDR2 YYEEEE come from the germline V gene. The length of the CDR3 is 16 residues. The CDR3 loop reads CASSFTSGRGYNEQFF. For the CDR3, the DNA is TGTGCCAGCAGCTTCACTAGCGGGAGGGGGTACAATGAGCAGTTCTTC.

This clone was seen only once. The chain employs TRBV7-3 and TRBJ1-2; TRBD1 matches 8 bases. V shed 3 bases and J 3 bases; nucleotides not matched to a gene: 6. CDR3 length: 15 residues. Germline V CDR1 and CDR2: SGHTA, FQGTGA. The CDR3 DNA reads as TGTGCCAGCAGCTTTATGGACAGGGTAGACTATGGCTACACCTTC. It encodes CASSFMDRVDYGYTF.

The J gene is TRBJ2-7, the V gene TRBV6-1; 11 bases are shared with TRBD1. J was trimmed by 6 bases and V by 2 bases; bases with no gene match: 12. The CDR3 extends over 17 amino acids. Per the germline V gene, CDR1 is MNHNS and CDR2 is SASEGT. The CDR3 here is CASSEQVLRTGGLEQYF. Here the CDR3 DNA reads TGTGCCAGCAGTGAACAAGTATTAAGGACAGGGGGCCTCGAGCAGTACTTC.

Only one count was recorded for this clone. The chain carries TRBV11-2 and TRBJ2-7; the D gene is possibly TRBD2 (5 bases). V was shortened by 7 bases and J by 2 bases, with 15 bases between the two germline ends. There are 14 residues in the CDR3. Looked up from germline, CDR1 is SGHAT and CDR2 is FQNNGV. The CDR3 region is CASKTGGGTYEQYF. CDR3 coding DNA: TGTGCCAGCAAAACCGGAGGAGGCACCTACGAGCAGTACTTC.

This chain joins TRBV4-3 and TRBJ2-1; D gene unclear. Deletions cut 2 bases from V and 0 bases from J, with 11 bases between. Germline V gene lookup returns CDR1 LGHNA and CDR2 YSLEER. The CDR3 loop spans 16 amino acids. In nucleotides, the CDR3 is TGCGCCAGCAGCCAACTGCGGAAGAGCTCCTACAATGAGCAGTTCTTC. Translation gives CASSQLRKSSYNEQFF.

V usage is TRBV7-2 and J usage is TRBJ2-5; a weak D match, TRBD2 (7 bases). The better agreement between TRBJ2-7 and the DNA end casts doubt on the J call. Looked up from germline, CDR1 is SGHTA and CDR2 is FQGNSA. The CDR3 spans 16 residues. This CDR3 reads CASSLTEGGGTYEQYF. The CDR3 DNA reads as TGTGCCAGCAGCTTAACGGAGGGGGGAGGGACCTACGAGCAGTACTTC.

The chain employs TRBV11-1 and TRBJ2-7; a weak D match, TRBD2 (5 bases). Looked up from germline, CDR1 is SGHAT and CDR2 is FQDESV (reference sequence). V was trimmed by 4 bases and J by 0 bases, leaving 13 bases between them. The CDR3 has 15 residues. The CDR3 protein is CASSSDWESSYEQYF. DNA for the CDR3: TGTGCCAGCAGCTCAGACTGGGAGAGCTCCTACGAGCAGTACTTC.

DNA for the CDR3: TGTGCCAGCAGCCAACAGGGACTAGCCAATTCCTACACCGGGGAGCTGTTTTTT. Translation: CASSQQGLANSYTGELFF. V gene TRBV13 combines with J gene TRBJ2-2, with TRBD2 identical over 9 bases. Trimming at V came to 5 bases and at J to 3 bases, leaving 13 bases not matched to a gene. The CDR3 length is 18 residues. CDR1 and CDR2 from the germline V gene are PRHDT and FYEKMQ (reference sequence).

This clone has only one observation. V and J are TRBV7-9 and TRBJ2-3, with TRBD1 as a possible D gene (5 bases). The CDR3 has 16 amino acids. V was cut by 2 bases and J by 6 bases, with 18 bases left in between. Germline V lookup: CDR1 SEHNR, CDR2 FQNEAQ (reference sequence). The CDR3 protein is CASSLSGRATVDTQYF. The CDR3, as DNA: TGTGCCAGCAGCTTATCCGGCAGGGCAACCGTTGATACGCAGTATTTT.

This chain connects TRBV2 to TRBJ1-1, with 9 bases matching TRBD1. CDR3 size: 15 residues. J gave up 3 bases and V 5 bases, and 7 bases lay outside the gene matches. Looked up from germline, CDR1 is SNHLY and CDR2 is FYNNEI. DNA for the CDR3: TGTGCCAGCAGTCCTCAGACAGGGGGGGACACTGAAGCTTTCTTT. It specifies CASSPQTGGDTEAFF.

The V call is TRBV9, the J call TRBJ2-7; possible D gene TRBD1, 6 bases. Looked up from germline, CDR1 is SGDLS and CDR2 is YYNGEE. The CDR3 consists of 16 residues. The V end lost 0 bases, the J end lost 2 bases, and 15 bases lay between the germline ends. CDR3 DNA sequence: TGTGCCAGCAGCGTAGAGGGGTTGACAGGAACCTACGAGCAGTACTTC. It is translated as CASSVEGLTGTYEQYF.

This clone has more than one count but fewer than ten. The CDR3 DNA follows: TGTGCCAGCAGCTTCACTAGCGGGAGCACCTACGAGCAGTACTTC. It encodes CASSFTSGSTYEQYF. The chain uses TRBV11-2 and TRBJ2-7; 11 nucleotides align to TRBD2. V trimming: 3 bases; J trimming: 2 bases; junction bases outside the gene matches: 3. Germline V gene data show CDR1 as SGHAT and CDR2 as FQNNGV. The CDR3 consists of 15 residues.

The gene calls are TRBV7-6 and TRBJ2-5; D is possibly TRBD1 (7 bases). Trimming stripped 3 bases from V and 5 bases from J, with 22 bases between. The CDR3 consists of 17 residues. The germline V gene encodes CDR1 SGHVS and CDR2 FNYEAQ. CDR3 nucleotides: TGTGCCAGCAGCTTGGGGATTAGCGGCCCCAGGGGGGAGACCCAGTACTTC. Its translation is CASSLGISGPRGETQYF.

The J gene is TRBJ2-7, the V gene TRBV6-5, with D unclear. Between the trimmed V and J ends, which lost 5 bases and 4 bases, there was a span of 6 bases. The CDR3 is made up of 11 amino acids. Germline V gene data show CDR1 as MNHEY and CDR2 as SVGAGI. CDR3 sequence (DNA): TGTGCCAGCAGTAGAGAGTACGAGCAGTACTTC. It specifies CASSREYEQYF.